A selection of T cell receptor beta chains follows, all from one sample in a study of breast tumors, draining lymph nodes, adjacent tissues. TCRdb recomputed calls from the multiplex PCR reads with MiXCR, one row per CDR3 protein. The sample carries approximately 100,000 distinct CDR3 sequences, 21% recorded once. Sample: axillary lymph node tissue. Receptors were obtained from a female donor with breast cancer. Some clones in this sample may be carry-over from other donors' samples. CDR3s include the opening cysteine and the closing phenylalanine or tryptophan. D genes are given only for firm matches. The listing skips clone size in some rows; elsewhere it reads once, few, many or a size class.

D	V	J	size	CDR3	DNA
-	TRBV5-4	TRBJ1-2	few	CASSFDIYYGYTF	TGTGCCAGCAGCTTCGACATCTACTATGGCTACACCTTC
-	TRBV5-6	TRBJ1-5	many	CASSEGMVNQPQHF	TGTGCCAGCAGCGAGGGGATGGTTAATCAGCCCCAGCATTTT
-	TRBV7-7	TRBJ2-5	many	CASSWDPAGTQYF	TGTGCTAGCAGCTGGGACCCGGCGGGGACCCAGTACTTC
-	TRBV28	TRBJ1-4	many	CASTLEGLGEKLFF	TGTGCCAGCACTCTAGAGGGTTTAGGTGAAAAACTGTTTTTT
TRBD2	TRBV5-8	TRBJ2-5	many	CASSLESGVKTQYF	TGTGCCAGCAGCTTGGAAAGCGGGGTGAAGACCCAGTACTTC
-	TRBV27	TRBJ1-5	-	CASSLLGNSGNQPQHF	TGTGCCAGCAGTTTATTGGGGAACAGCGGCAATCAGCCCCAGCATTTT
TRBD1	TRBV19	TRBJ1-2	many	CASSVNRGTGYTF	TGTGCCAGTAGTGTCAACAGGGGGACGGGCTACACCTTC
TRBD1	TRBV5-1	TRBJ1-1	-	CASSWDRSSEAFF	TGCGCCAGCAGCTGGGACAGATCCAGTGAAGCTTTCTTT
-	TRBV28	TRBJ1-2	few	CASSLDSPNYGYTF	TGTGCCAGCAGTTTAGATAGCCCCAACTATGGCTACACCTTC
TRBD1	TRBV6-1	TRBJ1-3	many	CASRQGGGNTIYF	TGTGCCAGCAGGCAGGGGGGAGGAAACACCATATATTTT
TRBD1	TRBV25-1	TRBJ2-7	once	CASSDKGQNSYEQYF	TGTGCCAGCAGTGATAAGGGACAGAACTCCTACGAGCAGTACTTC
-	TRBV24-1	TRBJ2-3	many	CATSDFKQHSTDTQYF	TGTGCCACCAGTGATTTCAAACAGCATAGCACAGATACGCAGTATTTT
-	TRBV5-1	TRBJ2-7	once	CASSFDSYEQYF	TGCGCCAGCAGCTTCGATTCCTACGAGCAGTACTTC
-	TRBV9	TRBJ1-6	many	CASSVAGPNSPLHF	TGTGCCAGCAGCGTAGCCGGACCGAATTCACCCCTCCACTTT
-	TRBV20-1	TRBJ2-2	many	CSAARGTGELFF	TGCAGTGCGGCGAGGGGGACCGGGGAGCTGTTTTTT
TRBD2	TRBV29-1	TRBJ2-1	many	CSVDETSGIGNEQFF	TGCAGCGTTGACGAGACTAGCGGGATCGGCAATGAGCAGTTCTTC
TRBD2	TRBV20-1	TRBJ2-1	many	CSARDPGTSVYNEQFF	TGCAGTGCTAGAGACCCCGGGACTAGCGTCTACAATGAGCAGTTCTTC
-	TRBV4-2	TRBJ2-7	-	CASSQDKGGPYEQYF	TGTGCCAGCAGCCAAGACAAAGGTGGTCCCTACGAGCAGTACTTC
-	TRBV28	TRBJ2-6	-	CASSLSTAGANVLTF	TGTGCCAGCAGTTTATCGACAGCTGGGGCCAACGTCCTGACTTTC
-	TRBV18	TRBJ1-2	many	CASSTDKWGYTF	TGTGCCAGCTCAACCGACAAGTGGGGCTACACCTTC
TRBD2	TRBV19	TRBJ2-5	many	CASMSYFGGGPETQYF	TGTGCCAGTATGTCGTATTTTGGGGGAGGGCCGGAGACCCAGTACTTC
TRBD2	TRBV19	TRBJ2-5	few	CASSIMSSGGGETQYF	TGTGCCAGTAGTATAATGTCTAGCGGGGGGGGGGAGACCCAGTACTTC
-	TRBV20-1	TRBJ1-4	many	CSARDQWYNEKLFF	TGCAGTGCTAGAGATCAATGGTATAATGAAAAACTGTTTTTT
TRBD1	TRBV5-1	TRBJ2-7	many	CASSKAVGGSYEQYF	TGCGCCAGCAGCAAGGCTGTAGGGGGCAGCTACGAGCAGTACTTC
-	TRBV28	TRBJ2-7	many	CASSTGVGGNYEQYF	TGTGCCAGCAGCACCGGGGTTGGGGGGAACTACGAGCAGTACTTC
TRBD2	TRBV2	TRBJ2-5	many	CASTKAGAGQETQYF	TGTGCCAGCACCAAAGCGGGAGCGGGGCAAGAGACCCAGTACTTC
-	TRBV28	TRBJ2-3	many	CASSLTRDTQYF	TGTGCCAGCAGTTTAACAAGAGATACGCAGTATTTT
-	TRBV7-2	TRBJ2-1	many	CASSADLNEQFF	TGTGCCAGCAGCGCGGACTTGAATGAGCAGTTCTTC
-	TRBV6-1	TRBJ2-1	many	CASSPGTDSNYNEQFF	TGTGCCAGCAGTCCGGGGACCGACTCAAACTACAATGAGCAGTTCTTC
TRBD2	TRBV14	TRBJ2-3	many	CASSHPGRAPDTQYF	TGTGCCAGCAGCCATCCCGGGAGGGCCCCAGATACGCAGTATTTT